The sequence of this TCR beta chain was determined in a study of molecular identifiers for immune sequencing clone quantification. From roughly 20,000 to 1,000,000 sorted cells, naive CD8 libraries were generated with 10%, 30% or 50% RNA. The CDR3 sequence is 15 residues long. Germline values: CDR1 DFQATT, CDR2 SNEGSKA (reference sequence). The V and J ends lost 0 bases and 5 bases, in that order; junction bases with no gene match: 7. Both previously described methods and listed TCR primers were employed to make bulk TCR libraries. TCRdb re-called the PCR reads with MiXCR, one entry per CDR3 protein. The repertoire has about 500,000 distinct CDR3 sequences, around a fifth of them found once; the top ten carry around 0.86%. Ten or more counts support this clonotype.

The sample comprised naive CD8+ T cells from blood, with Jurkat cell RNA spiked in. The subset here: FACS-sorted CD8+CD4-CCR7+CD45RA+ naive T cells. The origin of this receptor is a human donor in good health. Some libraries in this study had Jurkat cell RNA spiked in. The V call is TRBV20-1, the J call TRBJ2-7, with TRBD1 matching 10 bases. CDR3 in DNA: TGCAGTGCTAGAGAACGTTGGGACAGGGGTGACGAGCAGTACTTC. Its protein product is CSARERWDRGDEQYF.